This passage covers 18 T cell receptor beta chains from one sample sequenced in a study of CXCR3-negative and CXCR3-positive naive CD8 T cells. Study outcomes and limitations: More hydrophobic TRB CDR3s were found in CXCR3-positive naive cells than in CXCR3-negative naive cells.

These receptors are not linked to any known antigen. All TRB cDNA libraries came from 5' RACE performed with UMI labels. One entry per CDR3 protein, without DNA, is what TCRdb gives after re-calling the 5' RACE reads. The sample totals about 89,000 distinct CDR3 sequences; its top ten clones hold 0.85% to 1.4%. The source material was naive CXCR3+ CD8+ T cells from blood. The subset: CD45RO-CCR7+CD27+CD95- naive CD8+ T cells expressing CXCR3 (TNR3+). These receptor sequences come from a human donor in good health. Some clones in this sample may be carry-over from other donors' samples.

V is TRBV7-6 and J is TRBJ1-1; TCRdb lists TRBD1, though no DNA is available to test this call. The CDR3 is made up of 14 amino acids. From germline, CDR1 is SGHVS and CDR2 FNYEAQ. CDR3 protein: CASSSPGILVGAFF. Variable domain in full (rest from reference TRBV7-6 and TRBJ1-1): GAGVSQSPRYKVTKRGQDVALRCDPISGHVSLYWYRQALGQGPEFLTYFNYEAQQDKSGLPNDRFSAERPEGSISTLTIQRTEQRDSAMYRCASSSPGILVGAFFGQGTRLTVV.

The gene calls are TRBV23-1 and TRBJ2-7; TCRdb designates TRBD1, a call that cannot be tested without DNA. TRBV23-1 is an open reading frame, and its role is uncertain. The CDR3 sequence is 15 residues long. CDR3 residues: CASRRPGQSSYEQYF.

V gene TRBV28 combines with J gene TRBJ2-7; TCRdb lists TRBD1, though no DNA is available to test this call. Germline V gene lookup returns CDR1 MDHEN and CDR2 SYDVKM. This CDR3 is 13 amino acids long. CDR3 sequence: CASSQQGSYEQYF.

This chain uses TRBV20-1 with TRBJ2-7. The CDR3 spans 14 residues. Germline loops: CDR1 DFQATT, CDR2 SNEGSKA (reference sequence). The CDR3 loop is CSARVVTQDYEQYF.

V and J are TRBV12-3 or TRBV12-4 and TRBJ2-7; no DNA is available, so the TRBD1 call from TCRdb remains unchecked. This CDR3 contains 17 residues. The CDR3 loop is CASSTDRAGSAPYEQYF.

The J gene is TRBJ2-4, the V gene TRBV28; TCRdb indicates TRBD2, and absent DNA this call remains unverified. Germline CDR1 reads MDHEN; CDR2 reads SYDVKM. CDR3 length: 13 residues. The CDR3 here is CASSLIAGGVQYF.

The genes are TRBV20-1 and TRBJ2-3; TCRdb calls TRBD1, which cannot be checked without DNA. This CDR3 spans 16 amino acids. Per the germline V gene, CDR1 is DFQATT and CDR2 is SNEGSKA (reference sequence). CDR3 loop: CSARAGDGPSTDTQYF.

The chain has TRBV7-2 and TRBJ2-1; absent DNA, TCRdb's TRBD2 call cannot be checked. Germline-derived CDR1 and CDR2 are SGHTA and FQGNSA. The CDR3 is made up of 17 amino acids. The CDR3 sequence is CASSLFPPRGGFNEQFF.

The genes are TRBV7-9 and TRBJ2-7. The germline CDR1 and CDR2 sequences are SEHNR and FQNEAQ (reference sequence). CDR3 length equals 18 residues. The CDR3 loop is CASSLDRLGTGNSYEQYF. Using reference TRBV7-9 and TRBJ2-7 for the parts outside the CDR3, the full variable domain is DTGVSQNPRHKITKRGQNVTFRCDPISEHNRLYWYRQTLGQGPEFLTYFQNEAQLEKSRLLSDRFSAERPKGSFSTLEIQRTEQGDSAMYLCASSLDRLGTGNSYEQYFGPGTRLTVT.

The chain combines TRBV5-1 with TRBJ2-3; TCRdb returns TRBD1, unconfirmable since there is no DNA. This CDR3 spans 16 amino acids. Per germline, CDR1 SGHRS and CDR2 YFSETQ. CDR3 sequence reads: CASSLRTGGITDTQYF.

This rearrangement joins TRBV20-1 to TRBJ2-3; TCRdb proposes TRBD2, but this gene call is untestable without DNA. CDR3 size: 18 residues. Per germline, CDR1 DFQATT and CDR2 SNEGSKA (reference sequence). CDR3: CSARDVFGLAELTDTQYF.

The chain has TRBV5-1 and TRBJ2-3. The germline gives CDR1 SGHRS, CDR2 YFSETQ. This CDR3 region has 15 residues. CDR3 sequence reads: CASRIRAADTDTQYF.

This rearrangement joins TRBV29-1 to TRBJ2-1; TCRdb names TRBD2, which stays unverified in the absence of DNA. Germline assignment: CDR1 SQVTM and CDR2 ANQGSEA. The CDR3 contains 15 residues. CDR3 loop: CSVEGVGYSYNEQFF.

This chain connects TRBV29-1 to TRBJ2-4; TCRdb proposes TRBD1, but this gene call is untestable without DNA. The germline CDR1 and CDR2 sequences are SQVTM and ANQGSEA. The CDR3 extends over 15 amino acids. The CDR3 reads CSVDGTGMAKNIQYF.

The chain recombines TRBV24-1 with TRBJ2-1; TCRdb reports TRBD1, a call that lacks DNA to check it against. CDR1 and CDR2 from the germline V gene are KGHDR and SFDVKD. The CDR3 contains 14 residues. The CDR3 sequence is CATSDLEPGSEQFF.

V and J are TRBV4-2 and TRBJ2-3; TCRdb designates TRBD2, a call that cannot be tested without DNA. This CDR3 contains 15 residues. Germline CDR1 LGHNA, CDR2 YNFKEQ. CDR3 protein: CASSQAEGSTDTQYF.

J is TRBJ2-1 and V is TRBV18; no DNA is available, so the TRBD1 call from TCRdb remains unchecked. Germline lookup yields CDR1 KGHSH and CDR2 LQKENI. The length of the CDR3 is 15 residues. CDR3 residues: CASSPRTDYYNERFF.

The V gene is TRBV15, the J gene TRBJ2-1; the TCRdb D gene call, TRBD2, has no DNA to confirm it. The CDR3 consists of 19 residues. The germline CDR1 and CDR2 sequences are LNHNV and YYDKDF (reference sequence). The chain's CDR3 is CATSRPLPPLAGAYNEQFF.